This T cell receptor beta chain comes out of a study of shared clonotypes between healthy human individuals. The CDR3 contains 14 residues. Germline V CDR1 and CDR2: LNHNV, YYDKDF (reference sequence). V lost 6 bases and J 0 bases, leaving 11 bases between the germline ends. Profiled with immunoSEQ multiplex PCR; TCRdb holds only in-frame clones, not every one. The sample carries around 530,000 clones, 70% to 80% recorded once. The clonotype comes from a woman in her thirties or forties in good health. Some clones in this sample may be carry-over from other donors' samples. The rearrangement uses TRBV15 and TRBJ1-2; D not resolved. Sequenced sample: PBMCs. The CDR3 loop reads CATSKQRANYGYTF. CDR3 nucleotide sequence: TGTGCCACCAGTAAACAGAGAGCTAACTATGGCTACACCTTC.